This TCR beta chain was found in a study of blood T cell repertoires in COVID-19 (dated by TCRdb to the early 2020s). A note on the overall study: Samples covering the acute and convalescent phases of COVID-19 were provided by collaborators in the United States, Italy and Spain. The material from the prospective study consisted of cDNA or gDNA derived from T cells, B-cell-depleted T cells, or PBMCs. The dataset comprised deeply sampled blood TCRbeta repertoires from subjects exposed to, actively infected with, or recovered from COVID-19. A freely available public database, intended as a resource for researchers studying the immune response to SARS-CoV-2, is where the repertoires were released. Samples were obtained from the ongoing ImmuneRACE study (first 160 participants) and from over 1,000 subjects provided by 6 global collaborators. Nearly every sample came with metadata listing a de-identified subject ID, COVID-19 status, age in years and sex. HLA class I and class II types, where available, came from metadata supplied by the sample provider rather than from assay-based typing.

Remarks on this clone: The specificity of this receptor is unknown. Base qualities are not provided; no much larger clone lies one nucleotide away.

The immunoSEQ Assay, a bias-controlled multiplex PCR, was used to amplify TCRbeta CDR3 regions from genomic DNA. As for the original processing: Nucleated cell counts per sample were estimated from amplification of reference gene primers within the assay. To quantify the absolute abundance of each unique TCRbeta CDR3 rearrangement, sequence reads were collapsed and filtered. For each sample, productive Simpson clonality was calculated as the square root of Simpson's diversity index across productive rearrangements. TCRdb obtained this table from immuneACCESS and retained in-frame rearrangements with V and J assigned. These tables miss some clones; where compared with another copy, unresolved V genes account for less than half of the shortfall, and the remainder is unexplained. From that table come the V and J calls and clone size; the DNA was used to work out D and trimming. Present in this sample are 200,000 to 250,000 clones, approximately 88% of which were seen just once. The leading ten clones occupy approximately 3.7% of the sample.

Participants in the prospective study were aged about 18 to 100 years, lived in some 24 United States geographic areas, and enrolled through a virtual design. To assign participants to cohorts, the prospective study relied on clinical history that participants themselves reported in a screening survey and a study questionnaire. Exposed participants had been in contact with someone with a PCR-confirmed or clinician-diagnosed COVID-19 case within 2 weeks of study entry. In the prospective study, mobile phlebotomists collected whole blood, serum and a nasopharyngeal or oropharyngeal swab from each participant. Over a roughly two-month period, participants in the prospective study had the option of providing additional blood draws and questionnaires. Blood samples from the prospective study were shipped frozen or at room temperature prior to DNA extraction. Study-wide findings and limitations: The quantity of clinical and demographic metadata differed by source and by participant and was supplied without curation.

The CDR3 goes from the cysteine to the phenylalanine over 13 residues. Only the CDR3 DNA stays, 39 bases, in frame from base 1. According to the germline V gene, CDR1 reads SGHTA and CDR2 reads FQGNSA. At the junction V is shortened by 4 bases and J by 3 bases, with 9 bases in between. The receptor chain draws on TRBV7-2 and TRBJ1-1; the D segment cannot be called with confidence. Sequencing used PBMCs or T cells enriched from blood (not recorded which). The receptor's source is a woman aged 25-40 years who had been exposed to COVID-19. The DNA is TGTGCCAGCAGCTCGACATCGGACACTGAAGCTTTCTTT. Its product reads: CASSSTSDTEAFF. The full variable domain, completed from the reference TRBV7-2 and TRBJ1-1 proteins outside the CDR3, reads GAGVSQSPSNKVTEKGKDVELRCDPISGHTALYWYRQSLGQGLEFLIYFQGNSAPDKSGLPSDRFSAERTGGSVSTLTIQRTQQEDSAVYLCASSSTSDTEAFFGQGTRLTVV.